This T cell receptor (beta chain) was profiled in a study of T cell repertoires in cytomegalovirus infection (dated by TCRdb to between 2017 and 2020). Context from the whole study: Donor HLA type was relevant to the analysis, as public TCR beta signatures indicated carriage of CMV infection together with the matching HLA type.

V is cut by 3 bases and J by 8 bases, and the space between the germline ends is 8 bases. Reading the germline V gene gives CDR1 SNHLY and CDR2 FYNNEI. The CDR3 holds 12 amino acids from the cysteine to the phenylalanine. CDR3 DNA only is kept here, 36 bases in frame from base 1. Study-wide conclusions, independent of this receptor: Carriers of CMV infection plus the relevant HLA type were discriminated by the cumulative frequency of public TCR beta family members in the study cohort and in an independent approximately 360-donor cohort. The ex vivo response was dominated by HLA-C-restricted CMV-specific TCR beta clonotypes, which also provided the single most frequent clonotype in two of eight donors.

As for this clonotype: Its antigen remains unidentified. No qualities accompany the bases; no much larger clone lies one base away.

Sequencing used an Illumina HiSeq 1500. TCRdb redid the processing of the public reads, applying fastp at Q25 and MiXCR, and retained in-frame beta chains. Entries that share a CDR3 protein sequence are merged under the most common genes and DNA. The sample profile shows just under 300,000 distinct CDR3 sequences; around 10% of them were found once. The ten largest clonotypes hold around 2.6% of the sample. The rearranged segments are TRBV2 and TRBJ2-1; the D gene may be TRBD1 or TRBD2, since each aligns over 6 bases. This receptor was obtained from a human donor in good health (CMV status not recorded). Some clones in this sample may be carry-over from other donors' samples. Input material: PBMCs. The CDR3 loop reads CASSEGGYEQFF. In nucleotide form, the sequence is TGTGCCAGCAGTGAGGGGGGCTATGAGCAGTTCTTC. With all but the CDR3 taken from the reference TRBV2 and TRBJ2-1 genes, the full variable domain is: EPEVTQTPSHQVTQMGQEVILRCVPISNHLYFYWYRQILGQKVEFLVSFYNNEISEKSEIFDDQFSVERPDGSNFTLKIRSTKLEDSAMYFCASSEGGYEQFFGPGTRLTVL.